What follows are 10 T cell receptor beta chains derived from one specimen sequenced in a study of PD-L1 blockade in urothelial cancer. Time point described: pretreatment peripheral blood. The table came from immunoSEQ multiplex PCR; TCRdb's copy has only in-frame clones and leaves some out. Here the sample spans tens of thousands of clones, over 65% being singletons. The specimen was PBMCs, collected around atezolizumab (anti-PD-L1) treatment. These receptors originate from a man in his 60s with urothelial cancer.

The chain carries TRBV28 and TRBJ2-3; the match to TRBD2 covers 10 bases. Germline trimming cut 4 bases from V and 0 bases from J; bases unmatched to any gene: 7. The CDR3 length is 17 residues. Germline loops: CDR1 MDHEN, CDR2 SYDVKM. The CDR3 protein is CASSSSGGSSSTDTQYF. DNA for the CDR3: TGTGCCAGCAGTTCTAGCGGGGGAAGTTCTAGCACAGATACGCAGTATTTT.

Only one count was recorded for this clone. Other DNA sequences in this specimen translate into the identical CDR3. V and J are TRBV9 and TRBJ2-3; 9 bases match TRBD1. Losses at the gene ends were 0 bases for V and 0 bases for J; bases not matched to a gene: 8. The CDR3 length is 18 residues. Germline loops: CDR1 SGDLS, CDR2 YYNGEE. CDR3 loop: CASSVEGGTGTSTDTQYF. The DNA for the CDR3 is TGTGCCAGCAGCGTAGAAGGGGGGACAGGGACTAGCACAGATACGCAGTATTTT.

The J gene is TRBJ2-1, the V gene TRBV4-2; 12 bases agree with TRBD2. The CDR3 has 16 residues. After removal of 0 bases from V and 8 bases from J, the junction contained 5 bases not matched to a gene. Germline V gene lookup returns CDR1 LGHNA and CDR2 YNFKEQ. DNA for the CDR3: TGTGCCAGCAGCCAAGATCTAGCGGGGGGGCTCGATGAGCAGTTCTTC. It is translated as CASSQDLAGGLDEQFF.

This rearrangement joins TRBV9 to TRBJ2-5; 10 nucleotides line up with TRBD1. V was pared by 3 bases and J by 4 bases, with 9 bases of the junction left unmatched. Per the germline V gene, CDR1 is SGDLS and CDR2 is YYNGEE. The length of the CDR3 is 16 residues. In nucleotides, the CDR3 is TGTGCCAGCAGCGCCGTCGGACAGGGGGGATCAGAGACCCAGTACTTC. This encodes CASSAVGQGGSETQYF.

The chain recombines TRBV11-1 with TRBJ1-2, with 9 positions matching TRBD1. V shed 5 bases and J 5 bases; nucleotides not matched to a gene: 12. The germline gives CDR1 SGHAT, CDR2 FQDESV (reference sequence). The length of the CDR3 is 16 residues. The CDR3 DNA follows: TGTGCCAGCAGCGAAGGGGGACAGGGAGGAAGTTATGGCTACACCTTC. Protein: CASSEGGQGGSYGYTF. The variable domain in full, completed from reference TRBV11-1 and TRBJ1-2, reads EAEVAQSPRYKITEKSQAVAFWCDPISGHATLYWYRQILGQGPELLVQFQDESVVDDSQLPKDRFSAERLKGVDSTLKIQPAELGDSAMYLCASSEGGQGGSYGYTFGSGTRLTVV.

The J gene is TRBJ1-1, the V gene TRBV7-9; D possibly corresponds to TRBD1 (6 bases). The CDR3 totals 13 residues. Germline V gene lookup returns CDR1 SEHNR and CDR2 FQNEAQ (reference sequence). The V end lost 3 bases, the J end lost 1 base, and 6 bases lay between the germline ends. For the CDR3, the DNA is TGTGCCAGCAGCTTCAGGGGGAACACTGAAGCTTTCTTT. Protein product: CASSFRGNTEAFF.

This clone was seen just once. The chain links TRBV5-6 to TRBJ2-5; no clear D. Germline V gene data show CDR1 as SGHDT and CDR2 as YYEEEE. The CDR3 runs 13 residues. V lost 2 bases and J 2 bases, leaving 7 bases between the germline ends. The CDR3 sequence is CASSFASQETQYF. The DNA for the CDR3 is TGTGCCAGCAGCTTCGCCAGTCAAGAGACCCAGTACTTC.

This clone has only a few counts. The chain carries TRBV5-5 and TRBJ1-5, with D perhaps TRBD1 (6 bases). The V end lost 5 bases, the J end lost 1 base, and 10 bases lay between the germline ends. This CDR3 is built from 14 residues. Germline assignment: CDR1 SGHKS and CDR2 YYEKEE (reference sequence). The CDR3 coding sequence is TGTGCCAGCAGTCTGGACAGCAGCAATCAGCCCCAGCATTTT. This translates into CASSLDSSNQPQHF.

This clone was counted once. The chain combines TRBV19 with TRBJ2-4, with 8 bases that match TRBD1. After removal of 6 bases from V and 7 bases from J, the junction contained 5 bases not matched to a gene. This CDR3 is 13 amino acids long. The germline gives CDR1 LNHDA, CDR2 SQIVND (reference sequence). CDR3 nucleotide sequence: TGTGCCAGTAGGACCACAGGGGGGAACATTCAGTACTTC. This translates into CASRTTGGNIQYF.

The rearrangement uses TRBV4-1 and TRBJ2-3; 13 bases are shared with TRBD2. CDR3 length: 18 amino acids. CDR1 and CDR2 (germline): MGHRA, YSYEKL. The junction had 9 bases not matched to a gene; V was cut back by 4 bases and J by 2 bases. The CDR3: CASSRATGTSGNTDTQYF. The CDR3 DNA reads as TGCGCCAGCAGCCGCGCGACCGGGACTAGCGGGAACACAGATACGCAGTATTTT.